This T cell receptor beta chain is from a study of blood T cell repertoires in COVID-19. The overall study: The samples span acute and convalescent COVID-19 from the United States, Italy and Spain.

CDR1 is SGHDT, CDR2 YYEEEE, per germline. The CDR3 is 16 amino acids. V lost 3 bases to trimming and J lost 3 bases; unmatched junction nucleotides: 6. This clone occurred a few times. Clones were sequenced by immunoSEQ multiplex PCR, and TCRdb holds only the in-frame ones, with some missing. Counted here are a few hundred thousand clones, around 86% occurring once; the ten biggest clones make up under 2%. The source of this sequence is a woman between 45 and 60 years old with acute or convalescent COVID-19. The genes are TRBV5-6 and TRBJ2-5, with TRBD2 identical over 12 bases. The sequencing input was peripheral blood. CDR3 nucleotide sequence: TGTGCCAGCAGCTACCTAGCGGGAGGGCCCGAAGAGACCCAGTACTTC. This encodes CASSYLAGGPEETQYF.